A selection of T cell receptor beta chains follows, all from one sample in a study of blood T cell repertoires in COVID-19. The repertoire was sequenced with immunoSEQ multiplex PCR; TCRdb's copy has only in-frame clones and lacks some. This sample has 150,000 or so clones; 75% to 95% occur once, and the top ten carry under 0.6%. Sequencing was done on a sample of peripheral blood. These receptors all come from a middle-aged man with acute or convalescent COVID-19. The CDR3 runs from the conserved cysteine through the conserved F or W. The D gene is left open where the match is weak. Clone size is shown for a subset of rows, as once, few, many or a class of expanded clone.

d_call clone_size j_call v_call cdr3_length cdr3_nt cdr3_aa
. once TRBJ1-6 TRBV5-1 13 TGCGCCAGCAGCCCAGACAGAAATTCACCCCTCCACTTT CASSPDRNSPLHF
TRBD1 . TRBJ1-5 TRBV19 14 TGTGCCAGTAGTGGGACAGGGGGCAACCAGCCCCAGCATTTT CASSGTGGNQPQHF
. . TRBJ1-5 TRBV4-2 14 TGTGCCAGCAGCCAAGTACGAGGGAATCAGCCCCAGCATTTT CASSQVRGNQPQHF
TRBD2 . TRBJ2-3 TRBV27 17 TGTGCCAGCAGTTCCGGACTAGCGGGAGGGTTTACAGATACGCAGTATTTT CASSSGLAGGFTDTQYF
. . TRBJ2-5 TRBV6-5 15 TGTGCCAGCAGTTACGTTAACAGAGCACAAGAGACCCAGTACTTC CASSYVNRAQETQYF
. . TRBJ2-1 TRBV2 14 TGTGCCAGCAGTGAAACACAGTCCTACAATGAGCAGTTCTTC CASSETQSYNEQFF
. . TRBJ1-2 TRBV7-6 16 TGTGCCAGCAGCTTAGCTCCTCCGGGACTCAACTATGGCTACACCTTC CASSLAPPGLNYGYTF
TRBD1 . TRBJ1-1 TRBV4-3 14 TGCGCCAGCAGCCACACAGGGGTTGCGACTGAAGCTTTCTTT CASSHTGVATEAFF
. . TRBJ1-4 TRBV2 15 TGTGCCAGCACACCCCGGGGGGGTCCTAATGAAAAACTGTTTTTT CASTPRGGPNEKLFF
TRBD2 . TRBJ2-1 TRBV20-1 12 TGCAGTGCTAGTAAAGCGGGAAATGAGCAGTTCTTC CSASKAGNEQFF
. . TRBJ1-2 TRBV6-2/TRBV6-3 14 TGTGCCAGCAGTTACCCAGGGGCGCACTATGGCTACACCTTC CASSYPGAHYGYTF
. . TRBJ2-5 TRBV18 17 TGTGCCAGCTCACCTGAGGGCCCTCGTCGGACAGAAGAGACCCAGTACTTC CASSPEGPRRTEETQYF
. . TRBJ2-1 TRBV28 16 TGTGCCAGCAGTCCCCCGGCCGCGGTAAGGGGCCTCGAGCAGTTCTTC CASSPPAAVRGLEQFF
. . TRBJ2-6 TRBV5-1 15 TGCGCCAGCAGCTCGGGAGATGCTGGGGCCAACGTCCTGACTTTC CASSSGDAGANVLTF
. . TRBJ2-7 TRBV3-1/TRBV3-2 15 TGTGCCAGCAGCCAAGGGACGGGAGTGTTCGACGAGCAGTACTTC CASSQGTGVFDEQYF
TRBD2 . TRBJ2-1 TRBV19 16 TGTGCCAGTAGTCCCCTAGCGGGAGGGTGGATTAATGAGCAGTTCTTC CASSPLAGGWINEQFF
. . TRBJ2-5 TRBV16 14 TGTGCCAGCTCTACGGAGACGCGGAGGGAGACCCAGTACTTC CASSTETRRETQYF
. once TRBJ1-2 TRBV11-2 13 TGTGCCAGCAGCTCAAACACCGGAGTGGGCTACACCTTC CASSSNTGVGYTF
. . TRBJ2-7 TRBV27 13 TGTGCCAGCAGTCAACCGGGTCGCTACGAGCAGTACTTC CASSQPGRYEQYF
TRBD1 . TRBJ1-6 TRBV11-2 16 TGTGCCAGCAGCTTCAGAGGACAGGGGGCCGGATCACCCCTCCACTTT CASSFRGQGAGSPLHF
TRBD1 . TRBJ1-4 TRBV6-2/TRBV6-3 15 TGTGCCAGCAGTTCGCGACAGGGGAGGAGTGAAAAACTGTTTTTT CASSSRQGRSEKLFF
. . TRBJ1-3 TRBV7-2 15 TGTGCCAGCAGCTTATGGGGCACGCAAGGAAACACCATATATTTT CASSLWGTQGNTIYF
TRBD1 . TRBJ2-3 TRBV7-9 15 TGTGCCAGCAGCTTAGACGGGACAGGCCCAGATACGCAGTATTTT CASSLDGTGPDTQYF
. . TRBJ1-3 TRBV30 15 TGTGCCTGGAGCCCGGGGGGCGAAGCTGGAAACACCATATATTTT CAWSPGGEAGNTIYF
. once TRBJ2-1 TRBV11-3 14 TGTGCCAGCAGCTTCCGCGGCGATTACAATGAGCAGTTCTTC CASSFRGDYNEQFF
. . TRBJ1-4 TRBV6-5 14 TGTGCCAGCAATAGACAGCTCAGTGGGGAAAAACTGTTTTTT CASNRQLSGEKLFF
. once TRBJ1-5 TRBV6-4 18 TGTGCCAGCAGTGACTCGACTCTGTCGGGTCCCGGGTGTCAGCCCCAGCATTTT CASSDSTLSGPGCQPQHF
. . TRBJ2-1 TRBV28 14 TGTGCCAGCAGTTTGACTGCCCCCTACAATGAGCAGTTCTTC CASSLTAPYNEQFF
. once TRBJ2-5 TRBV4-1 17 TGCGCCAGCAGCCAAGTAAGCGCAGAATACCACCAAGAGACCCAGTACTTC CASSQVSAEYHQETQYF
TRBD2 . TRBJ2-1 TRBV7-6 15 TGTGCCAGCAGCTTAGGCAGCGGGAGAGGGAATGAGCAGTTCTTC CASSLGSGRGNEQFF
TRBD2 . TRBJ2-5 TRBV3-1/TRBV3-2 15 TGTGCCAGCAGCCAAGGGACTAGCGGGGGAGTGGCCCAGTACTTC CASSQGTSGGVAQYF
. . TRBJ1-4 TRBV9 15 TGTGCCAGCAGCGTTAGGGGCCAACCTAATGAAAAACTGTTTTTT CASSVRGQPNEKLFF
. . TRBJ1-5 TRBV5-3 19 TGTGCCAGAAGCTCTTTCCGGTCCCCAACGCCCCATAGCAATCAGCCCCAGCATTTT CARSSFRSPTPHSNQPQHF
. . TRBJ1-3 TRBV7-2 15 TGTGCCAGCAGCCCGTGGGGCGGCTCTGGAAACACCATATATTTT CASSPWGGSGNTIYF
. . TRBJ1-1 TRBV20-1 15 TGCAGTGCTAGTCCGGGGGTGATTACAAACACTGAAGCTTTCTTT CSASPGVITNTEAFF
. . TRBJ1-3 TRBV28 15 TGTGCCAGCAGTTCTCCCGGGGGAGGAGGAAACACCATATATTTT CASSSPGGGGNTIYF
. few TRBJ1-2 TRBV12-3/TRBV12-4 12 TGTGCCAGCAGTGGTAACAGCGGCGGCTACACCTTC CASSGNSGGYTF
TRBD1 . TRBJ1-6 TRBV3-1/TRBV3-2 15 TGTGCCAGCAGCCAAGAGGGACAGGGGGGATCACCCCTCCACTTT CASSQEGQGGSPLHF
. . TRBJ2-2 TRBV18 16 TGTGCCAGCTCACCACTTGGTCAGGGGCCCACCGGGGAGCTGTTTTTT CASSPLGQGPTGELFF
TRBD2 . TRBJ2-7 TRBV19 12 TGTGCCAGTGCAGCGGGACCCTACGAGCAGTACTTC CASAAGPYEQYF
TRBD2 . TRBJ2-7 TRBV9 14 TGTGCCAGCAGTCCCAGCGGGAGAAAATACGAGCAGTACTTC CASSPSGRKYEQYF
. . TRBJ2-4 TRBV5-1 14 TGCGCCAGCAGCTTAGACATAGCCAAAAACATTCAGTACTTC CASSLDIAKNIQYF